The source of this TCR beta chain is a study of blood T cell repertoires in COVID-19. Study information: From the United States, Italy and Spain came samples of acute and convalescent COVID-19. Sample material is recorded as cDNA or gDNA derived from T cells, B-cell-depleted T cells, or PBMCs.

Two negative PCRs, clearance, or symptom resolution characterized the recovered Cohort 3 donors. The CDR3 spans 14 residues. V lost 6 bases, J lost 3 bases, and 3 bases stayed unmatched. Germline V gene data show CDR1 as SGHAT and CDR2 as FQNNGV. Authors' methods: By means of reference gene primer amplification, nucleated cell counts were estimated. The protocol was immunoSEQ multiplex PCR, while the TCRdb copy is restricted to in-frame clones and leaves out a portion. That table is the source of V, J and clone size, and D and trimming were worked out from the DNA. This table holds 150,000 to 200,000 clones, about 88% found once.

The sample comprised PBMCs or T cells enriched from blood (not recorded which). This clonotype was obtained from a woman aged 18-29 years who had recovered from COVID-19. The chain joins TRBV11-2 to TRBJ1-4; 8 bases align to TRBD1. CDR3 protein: CASRRQGSNEKLFF. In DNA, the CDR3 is TGTGCCAGCAGGAGACAGGGGTCTAATGAAAAACTGTTTTTT.